The present entry profiles one TCR beta chain with its context. Its target is not known. This record belongs to a study of cytomegalovirus exposure and HLA in healthy donors. Assay: immunoSEQ multiplex PCR; the TCRdb copy retains only in-frame clones and omits some. Among about 200,000 clones listed, around 83% were seen once. Study-level points and caveats: Altogether, 170 or so TCR beta chains were recorded as cytomegalovirus-associated.

The V and J ends lost 4 bases and 4 bases, in that order; junction bases with no gene match: 6. Germline loops: CDR1 SGHTA, CDR2 FQGNSA. This CDR3 is 14 amino acids long. Sequencing was performed on PBMCs. The receptor's source is a woman aged 30 to 39 in good health and CMV-seropositive. The rearrangement joins TRBV7-2 to TRBJ1-2; 7 bases agree with TRBD1. The CDR3 DNA reads TGTGCCAGCAGCTCGCTGGGACAGATCTATGGCTACACCTTC. Translated, it gives CASSSLGQIYGYTF.